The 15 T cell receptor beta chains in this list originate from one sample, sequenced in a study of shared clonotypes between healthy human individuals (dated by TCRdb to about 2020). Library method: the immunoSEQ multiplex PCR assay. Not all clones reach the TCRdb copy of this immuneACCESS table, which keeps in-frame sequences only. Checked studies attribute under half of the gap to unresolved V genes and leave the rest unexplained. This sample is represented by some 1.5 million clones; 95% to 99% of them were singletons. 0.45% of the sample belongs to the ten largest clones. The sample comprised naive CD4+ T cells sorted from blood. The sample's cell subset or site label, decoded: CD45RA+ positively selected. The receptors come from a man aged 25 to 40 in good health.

CDR3 amino acids: CASSIVSGPPSGANVLTF. CDR3 bases: TGTGCCAGTAGTATAGTTAGCGGGCCCCCCTCTGGGGCCAACGTCCTGACTTTC. This chain uses TRBV19 with TRBJ2-6, with TRBD2 matching 7 bases. The CDR3 is 18 residues long. Germline CDR1 LNHDA, CDR2 SQIVND (reference sequence). J was trimmed by 0 bases and V by 1 base; bases with no gene match: 6.

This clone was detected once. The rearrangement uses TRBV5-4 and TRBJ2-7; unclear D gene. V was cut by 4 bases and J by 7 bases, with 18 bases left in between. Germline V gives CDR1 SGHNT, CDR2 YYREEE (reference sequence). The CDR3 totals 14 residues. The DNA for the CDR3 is TGTGCCAGCAGCAACCAACCGATGGCGAAGGAGCAGTACTTC. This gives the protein CASSNQPMAKEQYF.

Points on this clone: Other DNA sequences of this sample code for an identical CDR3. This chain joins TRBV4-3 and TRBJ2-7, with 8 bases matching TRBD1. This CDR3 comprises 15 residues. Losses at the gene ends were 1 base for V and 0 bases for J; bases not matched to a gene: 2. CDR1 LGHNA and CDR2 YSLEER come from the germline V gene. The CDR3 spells CASSQGTGGSYEQYF. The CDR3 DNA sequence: TGCGCCAGCAGCCAAGGAACAGGGGGCTCCTACGAGCAGTACTTC.

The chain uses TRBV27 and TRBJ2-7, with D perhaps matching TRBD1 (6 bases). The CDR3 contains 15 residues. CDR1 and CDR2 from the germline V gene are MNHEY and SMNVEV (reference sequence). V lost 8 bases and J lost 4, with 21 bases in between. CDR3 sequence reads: CASRSPGQVGYEQYF. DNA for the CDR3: TGTGCCAGCCGTTCTCCGGGACAAGTAGGTTACGAGCAGTACTTC.

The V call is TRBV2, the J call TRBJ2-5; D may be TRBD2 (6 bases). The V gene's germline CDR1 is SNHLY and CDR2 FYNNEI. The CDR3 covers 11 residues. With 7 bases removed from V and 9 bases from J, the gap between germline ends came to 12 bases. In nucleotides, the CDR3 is TGTGCCAGCACGGGGGAGGCGCCCCAGTACTTC. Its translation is CASTGEAPQYF.

CDR3 sequence (DNA): TGTGCCAGCAGCTTCCGAGACAGATTCATCTCTGGGGCCAACGTCCTGACTTTC. Protein product: CASSFRDRFISGANVLTF. The rearrangement links TRBV7-2 to TRBJ2-6, with D perhaps TRBD1 (5 bases). Trimming left V 3 bases short and J 0 bases short, with 15 bases between. The germline CDR1 and CDR2 sequences are SGHTA and FQGNSA. CDR3 length: 18 amino acids.

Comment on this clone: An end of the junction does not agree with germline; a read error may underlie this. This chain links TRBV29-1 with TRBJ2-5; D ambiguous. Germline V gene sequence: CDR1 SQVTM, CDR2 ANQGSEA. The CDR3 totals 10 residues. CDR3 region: CSVLDGRPNF. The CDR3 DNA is TGCAGCGTTTTAGATGGCAGGCCGAACTTC.

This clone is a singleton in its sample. In DNA form, the CDR3 reads TGTGCCAGCAGCTTAGGCGGGGCCGTGGAGACCCAGTACTTC. This sequence encodes CASSLGGAVETQYF. The gene calls are TRBV7-7 and TRBJ2-5, with D tentatively TRBD2 (6 bases). The CDR3 is 14 amino acids. The V gene's germline CDR1 is SSHAT and CDR2 FNYEAQ (reference sequence). The V gene lost 1 base and the J gene lost 5 bases, with 11 bases spanning the gap.

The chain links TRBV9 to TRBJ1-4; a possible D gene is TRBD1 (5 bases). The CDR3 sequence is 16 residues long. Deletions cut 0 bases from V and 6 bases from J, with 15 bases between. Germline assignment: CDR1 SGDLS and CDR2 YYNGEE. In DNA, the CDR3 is TGTGCCAGCAGCGTAGACCCGACAGAGGGTTATGAAAAACTGTTTTTT. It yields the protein CASSVDPTEGYEKLFF.

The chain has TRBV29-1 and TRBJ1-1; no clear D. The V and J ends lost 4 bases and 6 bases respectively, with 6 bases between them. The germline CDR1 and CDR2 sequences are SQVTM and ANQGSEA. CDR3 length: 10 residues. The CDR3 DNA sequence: TGCAGCGTTGTAGGCGCTGAAGCTTTCTTT. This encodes CSVVGAEAFF. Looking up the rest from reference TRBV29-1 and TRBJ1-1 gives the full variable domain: SAVISQKPSRDICQRGTSLTIQCQVDSQVTMMFWYRQQPGQSLTLIATANQGSEATYESGFVIDKFPISRPNLTFSTLTVSNMSPEDSSIYLCSVVGAEAFFGQGTRLTVV.

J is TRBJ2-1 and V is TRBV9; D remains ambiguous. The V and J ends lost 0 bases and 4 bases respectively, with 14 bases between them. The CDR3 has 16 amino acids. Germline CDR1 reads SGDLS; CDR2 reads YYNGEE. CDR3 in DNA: TGTGCCAGCAGCGTAGATCTTACAGAGATTTACAATGAGCAGTTCTTC. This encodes CASSVDLTEIYNEQFF.

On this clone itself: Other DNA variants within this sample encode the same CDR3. The CDR3 nucleotides are TGTGCCAGCTCACCACAGGGGAGAGAGACCCAGTACTTC. The encoded protein is CASSPQGRETQYF. The V call is TRBV18, the J call TRBJ2-5, with D tentatively TRBD1 or TRBD2 (5 bases each). Germline CDR1 reads KGHSH; CDR2 reads LQKENI. The CDR3 spans 13 residues. Trimming removed 1 base from V and 4 bases from J, with 7 bases in between.

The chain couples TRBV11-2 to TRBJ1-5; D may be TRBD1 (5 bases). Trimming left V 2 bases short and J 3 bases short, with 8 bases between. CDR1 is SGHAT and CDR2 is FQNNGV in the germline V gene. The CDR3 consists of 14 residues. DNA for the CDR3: TGTGCCAGCAGCTTATGGGGGGTCAATCAGCCCCAGCATTTT. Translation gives CASSLWGVNQPQHF.

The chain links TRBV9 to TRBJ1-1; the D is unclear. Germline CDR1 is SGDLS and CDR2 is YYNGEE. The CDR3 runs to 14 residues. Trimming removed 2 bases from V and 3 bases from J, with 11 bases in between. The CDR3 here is CASSVSSADTEAFF. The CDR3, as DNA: TGTGCCAGCAGCGTTAGTTCGGCGGACACTGAAGCTTTCTTT.

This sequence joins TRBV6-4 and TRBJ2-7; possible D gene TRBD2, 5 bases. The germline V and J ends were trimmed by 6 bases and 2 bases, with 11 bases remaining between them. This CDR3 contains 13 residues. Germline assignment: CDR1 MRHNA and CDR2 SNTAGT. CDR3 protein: CASRLGITYEQYF. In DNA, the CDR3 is TGTGCCAGCAGACTAGGAATCACCTACGAGCAGTACTTC.